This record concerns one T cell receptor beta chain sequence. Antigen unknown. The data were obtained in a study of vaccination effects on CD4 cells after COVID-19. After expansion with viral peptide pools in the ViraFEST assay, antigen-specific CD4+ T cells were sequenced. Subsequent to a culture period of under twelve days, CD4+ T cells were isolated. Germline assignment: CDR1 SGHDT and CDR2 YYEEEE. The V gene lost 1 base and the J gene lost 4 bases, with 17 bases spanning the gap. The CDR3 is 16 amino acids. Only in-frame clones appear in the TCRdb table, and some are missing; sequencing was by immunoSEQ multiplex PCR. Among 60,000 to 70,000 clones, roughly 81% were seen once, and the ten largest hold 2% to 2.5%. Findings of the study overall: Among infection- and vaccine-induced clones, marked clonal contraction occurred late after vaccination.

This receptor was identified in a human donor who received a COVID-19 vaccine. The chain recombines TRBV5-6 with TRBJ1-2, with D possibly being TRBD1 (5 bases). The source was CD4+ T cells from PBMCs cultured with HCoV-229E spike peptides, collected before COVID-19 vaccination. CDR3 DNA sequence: TGTGCCAGCAGCTTGACTGGGTTTGGGGCCTCCTATGGCTACACCTTC. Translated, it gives CASSLTGFGASYGYTF.